Shown below are 4 T cell receptor beta chains from a single sample sequenced in a study of T-cell memory formation after mild COVID-19. TCRdb re-analysed the 5' RACE reads in MiXCR, keeping a single row per CDR3 protein. The repertoire has about 560,000 distinct CDR3 sequences, 15% to 20% of them found once; the top ten carry approximately 8.1%. The specimen was PBMCs or a T cell subset sorted from them (not recorded which). The receptors originated from an adult woman who had mild COVID-19 (a few samples of this study predate the infection). Cell type and time point are not known.

This clonotype was seen only a few times. The chain links TRBV6-2 or TRBV6-3 to TRBJ1-5; possibly TRBD1 for D (5 bases). V was shortened by 0 bases and J by 10 bases, with 13 bases between the two germline ends. The CDR3 is 14 residues long. CDR1 and CDR2 (germline): MNHEY, SVGEGT. The CDR3 region is CASSYSSRGEPQHF. CDR3 DNA: TGTGCCAGCAGTTACTCGAGTCGGGGGGAACCCCAGCATTTT.

This clonotype was seen a handful of times. V and J are TRBV20-1 and TRBJ2-3; 10 bases match TRBD2. From germline, CDR1 is DFQATT and CDR2 SNEGSKA (reference sequence). The CDR3 loop spans 14 amino acids. The junction had 8 bases not matched to a gene; V was cut back by 5 bases and J by 6 bases. The CDR3 here is CSALLAGRSDTQYF. The CDR3 DNA is TGCAGTGCTCTACTAGCGGGGAGATCGGATACGCAGTATTTT.

The chain combines TRBV12-3 or TRBV12-4 with TRBJ1-1, with D hard to call. The CDR3 is made up of 13 amino acids. V gave up 6 bases and J gave up 2 bases, with 10 bases separating them. The CDR3 spells CASSDPFNTEAFF. Written as DNA, the CDR3 is TGTGCCAGCAGCGACCCTTTTAACACTGAAGCTTTCTTT.

This clonotype has only a few counts. The rearrangement joins TRBV12-3 or TRBV12-4 to TRBJ2-5; TRBD2 is a possible D gene (5 bases). The V end was cut by 7 bases, the J end by 2 bases, with 14 bases between. There are 14 residues in the CDR3. The CDR3 loop is CASTASWVQETQYF. CDR3 coding DNA: TGTGCCAGCACGGCTAGCTGGGTTCAAGAGACCCAGTACTTC.